The clone carrying this T cell receptor beta chain was seen many times. Its antigen is as yet unknown. CDR1 is KGHDR and CDR2 is SFDVKD in the germline V gene. This CDR3 spans 13 amino acids. The germline V and J ends were trimmed by 0 bases and 5 bases, with 4 bases remaining between them. The sample originates from a study of T cells in Graves' hyperthyroidism and ophthalmopathy. Study-wide points: Most thyroid-expanded clonotypes above 0.001 were also found in blood. In simple terms, a model built on 13 V-J features told ophthalmopathy apart from stable hyperthyroidism.

Template material for amplifying TCR beta CDR3 regions consisted of RNA transcripts. The HTBI primer set was used in a first-round RT-PCR of the TCR CDR3. TCRdb called the multiplex PCR reads again in MiXCR, with one record for every CDR3 protein. Here the sample spans roughly 500,000 distinct CDR3 sequences, 46% being singletons. Researchers barred patients who had uncontrolled infection, other autoimmune disease, pregnancy or lactation. Diagnoses rested on clinical symptoms, serum thyroxine and TRAb, thyroid ultrasound and orbital computed tomography. The sample taken for sequencing was peripheral blood or thyroid tissue (not recorded which). The receptor was isolated from an adult woman with Graves' disease, either hyperthyroidism or ophthalmopathy (not recorded which). The V and J genes are TRBV24-1 and TRBJ1-5; D uncertain. The CDR3 loop reads CATSDLADQPQHF. In DNA, the CDR3 is TGTGCCACCAGTGATTTGGCTGATCAGCCCCAGCATTTT.